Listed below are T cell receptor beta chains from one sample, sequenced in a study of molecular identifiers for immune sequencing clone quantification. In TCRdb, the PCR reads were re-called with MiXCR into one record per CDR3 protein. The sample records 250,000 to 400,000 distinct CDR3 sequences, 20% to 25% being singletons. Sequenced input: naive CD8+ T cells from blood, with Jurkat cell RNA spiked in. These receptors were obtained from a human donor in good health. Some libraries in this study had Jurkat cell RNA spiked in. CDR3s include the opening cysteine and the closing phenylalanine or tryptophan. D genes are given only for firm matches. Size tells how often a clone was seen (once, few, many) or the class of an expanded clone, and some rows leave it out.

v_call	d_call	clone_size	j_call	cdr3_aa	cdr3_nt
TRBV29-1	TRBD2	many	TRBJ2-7	CSVEDPTSGSLEQYF	TGCAGCGTTGAAGATCCAACTAGCGGGAGCCTCGAGCAGTACTTC
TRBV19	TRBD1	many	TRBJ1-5	CASSEGTTGASGPQHF	TGTGCCAGTAGTGAAGGCACGACAGGGGCCTCAGGTCCCCAGCATTTT
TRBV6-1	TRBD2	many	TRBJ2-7	CASSVSSGYEQYF	TGTGCCAGCAGTGTTTCTAGCGGCTACGAGCAGTACTTC
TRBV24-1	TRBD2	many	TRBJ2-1	CATSDLPGLAGDEQFF	TGTGCCACCAGTGACCTACCGGGACTAGCGGGGGATGAGCAGTTCTTC
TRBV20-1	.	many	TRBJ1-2	CSAEGYSPGYTF	TGCAGTGCCGAGGGGTATAGCCCTGGCTACACCTTC
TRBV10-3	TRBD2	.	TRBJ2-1	CAISETGLDPNEQFF	TGTGCCATCAGTGAAACGGGACTAGATCCCAATGAGCAGTTCTTC
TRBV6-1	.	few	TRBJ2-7	CASSEGETYEQYF	TGTGCCAGCAGTGAAGGGGAAACCTACGAGCAGTACTTC
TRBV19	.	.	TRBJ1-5	CASSIPARQGGNQPQHF	TGTGCCAGTAGTATCCCGGCCCGGCAGGGAGGCAATCAGCCCCAGCATTTT
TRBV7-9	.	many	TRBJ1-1	CASSSDRFGDSVIPTEAFF	TGTGCCAGCAGCTCCGACAGGTTCGGGGACTCCGTTATCCCCACTGAAGCTTTCTTT
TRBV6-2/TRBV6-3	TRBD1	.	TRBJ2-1	CASSTGTGGYHEQFF	TGTGCCAGCAGTACCGGGACAGGGGGCTATCATGAGCAGTTCTTC
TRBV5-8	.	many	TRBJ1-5	CASTASHGQPQHF	TGTGCCAGCACCGCCAGCCACGGGCAGCCCCAGCATTTT
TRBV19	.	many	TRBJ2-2	CASSETLGAGELFF	TGTGCCAGTTCAGAGACGTTAGGGGCCGGGGAGCTGTTTTTT
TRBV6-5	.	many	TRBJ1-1	CASSYAPGGAEAFF	TGTGCCAGCAGTTACGCTCCGGGGGGCGCTGAAGCTTTCTTT
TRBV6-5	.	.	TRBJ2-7	CASSYGGMGYSYEQYF	TGTGCCAGCAGTTACGGTGGTATGGGGTACTCCTACGAGCAGTACTTC
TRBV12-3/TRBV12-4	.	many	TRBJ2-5	CASGLRPQYF	TGTGCCAGCGGGTTACGTCCCCAGTACTTC
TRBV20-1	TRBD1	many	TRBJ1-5	CSASLRGQGDQPQHF	TGCAGTGCTAGTTTGAGGGGACAGGGGGATCAGCCCCAGCATTTT
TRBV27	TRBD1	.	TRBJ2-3	CASSLYRTGTEGVTSTDTQYF	TGTGCCAGCAGTTTATATAGGACAGGGACGGAAGGGGTGACTAGCACAGATACGCAGTATTTT
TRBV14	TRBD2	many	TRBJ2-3	CASSQPGTSGTSTDTQYF	TGTGCCAGCAGCCAACCCGGGACTAGCGGGACTAGCACAGATACGCAGTATTTT
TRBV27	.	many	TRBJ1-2	CASSLYLNYGYTF	TGTGCCAGCAGTTTATACTTGAACTATGGCTACACCTTC
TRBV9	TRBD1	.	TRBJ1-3	CASSVEGTVSNTIYF	TGTGCCAGCAGCGTAGAGGGGACAGTGTCTAACACCATATATTTT
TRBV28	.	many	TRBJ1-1	CASSARVNTEAFF	TGTGCCAGCAGTGCCAGGGTGAACACTGAAGCTTTCTTT
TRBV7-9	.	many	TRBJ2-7	CASSLGLDPYF	TGTGCCAGCAGTTTGGGTTTAGACCCGTACTTC
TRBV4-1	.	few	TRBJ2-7	CASSQDPGTFSYEQYF	TGCGCCAGCAGCCAAGATCCGGGGACGTTCTCCTACGAGCAGTACTTC
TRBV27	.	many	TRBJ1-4	CASSIYAGSPKELFF	TGTGCCAGCAGCATTTACGCCGGGTCCCCAAAGGAACTGTTTTTT
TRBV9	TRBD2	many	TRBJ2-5	CASSSGLAETQYF	TGTGCCAGCAGCTCGGGACTAGCCGAGACCCAGTACTTC
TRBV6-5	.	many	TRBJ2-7	CASPLGASPYEQYF	TGTGCCAGCCCACTCGGGGCGTCACCCTACGAGCAGTACTTC
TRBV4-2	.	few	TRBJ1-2	CASSPRGTASPLSYTF	TGTGCCAGCAGCCCGAGGGGGACTGCATCGCCATTAAGCTACACCTTC
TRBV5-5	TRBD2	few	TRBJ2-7	CASSFYTSGSYEQYF	TGTGCCAGCAGCTTTTATACTAGCGGGAGCTACGAGCAGTACTTC
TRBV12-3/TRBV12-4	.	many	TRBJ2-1	CASSLAPRDEQFF	TGTGCCAGCAGTCTGGCCCCTCGTGATGAGCAGTTCTTC
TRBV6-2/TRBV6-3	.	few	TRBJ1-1	CASMPGGPDAFF	TGTGCCAGCATGCCGGGGGGGCCCGACGCTTTCTTT
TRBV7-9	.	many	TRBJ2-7	CASSPGGYEQYF	TGTGCCAGCAGCCCCGGGGGTTACGAGCAGTACTTC
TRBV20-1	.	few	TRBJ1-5	CSASVLPGESNQPQHF	TGCAGTGCTAGCGTACTTCCCGGGGAGAGCAATCAGCCCCAGCATTTT
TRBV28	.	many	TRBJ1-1	CASSFSQGTEAFF	TGTGCCAGCTCTTTTTCGCAGGGCACTGAAGCTTTCTTT
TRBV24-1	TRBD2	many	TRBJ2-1	CATSDFEGGPGNEQFF	TGTGCCACCAGTGATTTCGAGGGAGGGCCCGGTAATGAGCAGTTCTTC
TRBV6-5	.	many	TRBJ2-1	CASSYGGITDYNEQFF	TGTGCCAGCAGTTACGGTGGGATAACCGATTACAATGAGCAGTTCTTC
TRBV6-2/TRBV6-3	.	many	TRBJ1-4	CASTEVGRKLFF	TGTGCCAGCACTGAAGTTGGGCGGAAACTGTTTTTT
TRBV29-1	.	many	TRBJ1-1	CSSGGRNTEAFF	TGCAGCTCCGGCGGGAGGAACACTGAAGCTTTCTTT
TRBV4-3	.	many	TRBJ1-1	CASSQDLQGFGTEAFF	TGCGCCAGCAGCCAAGATCTTCAGGGCTTTGGCACTGAAGCTTTCTTT
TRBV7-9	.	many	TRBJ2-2	CASSNPGLSPNTGELFF	TGTGCCAGCAGCAATCCGGGACTGTCCCCGAACACCGGGGAGCTGTTTTTT
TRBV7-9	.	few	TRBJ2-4	CASSLDYWGKNIQYF	TGTGCCAGCAGCTTAGACTACTGGGGCAAAAACATTCAGTACTTC
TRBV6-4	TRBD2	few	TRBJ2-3	CASSELAGVLTDTQYF	TGTGCCAGCAGTGAATTAGCGGGAGTGCTTACAGATACGCAGTATTTT
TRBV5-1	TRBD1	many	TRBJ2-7	CASSEVPGQAYEQYF	TGCGCCAGCAGCGAGGTCCCGGGACAGGCGTACGAGCAGTACTTC